The 25 T cell receptor beta chains presented below share a single source sample, sequenced in a study of blood T cell repertoires in COVID-19. Clones were read by immunoSEQ multiplex PCR, and TCRdb kept only the in-frame ones, dropping some. The data contain about 110,000 clones, approximately 90% of them singletons. Sequencing was done on a sample of peripheral blood. These receptors originate from a human donor in a cohort sampled during active COVID-19.

The chain links TRBV7-9 to TRBJ2-7; TRBD1 matches 7 bases. V was pared by 4 bases and J by 2 bases, with 11 bases of the junction left unmatched. The germline gives CDR1 SEHNR, CDR2 FQNEAQ (reference sequence). The CDR3 is 16 amino acids. DNA of the CDR3: TGTGCCAGCAGCTCCAACAGGGGAATGGAAACCTACGAGCAGTACTTC. Protein sequence: CASSSNRGMETYEQYF.

In nucleotides, the CDR3 is TGCGCCAGCAGCACCAAAGGACAGGGTTGGCCGTATTTT. Translation: CASSTKGQGWPYF. The rearrangement uses TRBV5-1 and TRBJ2-3, with 8 bases identical to TRBD1. The CDR3 is made up of 13 amino acids. Trimming removed 4 bases from V and 14 bases from J; junction bases left unmatched: 12. CDR1 is SGHRS and CDR2 is YFSETQ in the germline V gene.

This chain joins TRBV4-1 and TRBJ1-1; unclear D gene. CDR3 length: 14 amino acids. The V and J ends lost 0 bases and 1 base respectively, with 6 bases between them. The germline gives CDR1 MGHRA, CDR2 YSYEKL. The CDR3 bases are TGCGCCAGCAGCCAAGATAACAGGAACACTGAAGCTTTCTTT. Its protein is CASSQDNRNTEAFF.

In DNA, the CDR3 is TGTGCCAGCAGCTTAACAGGCGGGGTCGGGGGAGCAGATACGCAGTATTTT. Translated, it gives CASSLTGGVGGADTQYF. The chain couples TRBV7-3 to TRBJ2-3, with a tentative D call TRBD2 (6 bases). There are 17 residues in the CDR3. CDR1 and CDR2 (germline): SGHTA, FQGTGA. Trimming removed 0 bases from V and 4 bases from J, with 17 bases in between.

The chain has TRBV7-3 and TRBJ2-1; TRBD2 matches 11 bases. V shed 2 bases, J shed 6 bases, and the junction held 6 bases outside the gene matches. This CDR3 comprises 16 residues. From germline, CDR1 is SGHTA and CDR2 FQGTGA. The CDR3 sequence is CASSLLLAGGSNEQFF. CDR3 nucleotides: TGTGCCAGCAGCTTACTTCTAGCGGGAGGAAGCAATGAGCAGTTCTTC.

Points on this clone: A junction end diverges from the germline sequence, so it may reflect a read error. V gene TRBV28 combines with J gene TRBJ2-7, with TRBD1 identical over 8 bases. Germline V gene lookup returns CDR1 MDHEN and CDR2 SYDVKM. The CDR3 has 14 amino acids. CDR3 amino acids: CASRPGQDSSEQYF. Written as DNA, the CDR3 is TGTGCCAGCAGGCCGGGACAGGACTCCTCCGAGCAGTACTTC.

The genes are TRBV27 and TRBJ1-5, with D possibly TRBD1 on 6 matching bases. CDR3 length: 15 residues. Germline loops: CDR1 MNHEY, CDR2 SMNVEV (reference sequence). Trimming shortened V by 4 bases and J by 7 bases, and 17 bases separated the two germline ends. As DNA, the CDR3 is TGTGCCAGCAGTTCCCAACAGGGTGCCCAACAGCCCCAGCATTTT. This encodes CASSSQQGAQQPQHF.

This sequence joins TRBV5-6 and TRBJ2-7, with 10 bases fitting TRBD2. The J segment lost 6 bases and the V segment lost 0 bases, leaving 6 bases of the junction unmatched. The CDR3 has 15 residues. Per germline, CDR1 SGHDT and CDR2 YYEEEE. The chain's CDR3 is CASSLVLAGKGEQYF. CDR3 sequence (DNA): TGTGCCAGCAGCTTGGTACTAGCGGGGAAGGGCGAGCAGTACTTC. Combining the CDR3 with reference TRBV5-6 and TRBJ2-7 gives the whole variable domain DAGVTQSPTHLIKTRGQQVTLRCSPKSGHDTVSWYQQALGQGPQFIFQYYEEEERQRGNFPDRFSGHQFPNYSSELNVNALLLGDSALYLCASSLVLAGKGEQYFGPGTRLTVT.

In its sample, this clone was seen once. This CDR3 reads CASSEGRGTEAFF. CDR3 sequence (DNA): TGTGCCAGCAGTGAGGGGAGGGGCACTGAAGCTTTCTTT. V and J are TRBV6-1 and TRBJ1-1, with a weak D call TRBD1 (5 bases). The V end lost 3 bases, the J end lost 4 bases, and 9 bases lay between the germline ends. The CDR3 runs 13 residues. Germline V CDR1 and CDR2: MNHNS, SASEGT.

This clone came up once. This chain connects TRBV5-4 to TRBJ1-3; no clear D gene. Trimming shortened V by 3 bases and J by 4 bases, and 5 bases separated the two germline ends. From germline, CDR1 is SGHNT and CDR2 YYREEE (reference sequence). The CDR3 is made up of 12 amino acids. CDR3 in DNA: TGTGCCAGCAGCTCCCAAGGAAACACCATATATTTT. Translation gives CASSSQGNTIYF.

This chain links TRBV4-3 with TRBJ2-3, with 14 bases lining up with TRBD2. The V gene end was trimmed by 2 bases and the J gene end by 6 bases; junction bases not matched to a gene: 7. The CDR3 extends over 17 amino acids. The germline V gene encodes CDR1 LGHNA and CDR2 YSLEER. CDR3 loop: CASSQSGTSGSLDTQYF. The CDR3 region has the DNA TGCGCCAGCAGCCAATCCGGGACTAGCGGGAGTTTGGATACGCAGTATTTT.

The chain carries TRBV28 and TRBJ1-2; TRBD1 aligns across 9 bases. Germline V gives CDR1 MDHEN, CDR2 SYDVKM. The V segment lost 3 bases and the J segment 7 bases; nucleotides outside the gene matches: 9. This CDR3 has 15 amino acids. The CDR3 reads CASSLPYTGGFGYTF. The CDR3 region has the DNA TGTGCCAGCAGTTTGCCCTACACAGGGGGCTTTGGCTACACCTTC.

The J gene is TRBJ2-1, the V gene TRBV12-3 or TRBV12-4, with D possibly TRBD2 on 5 matching bases. The CDR3 spans 13 residues. V lost 6 bases to trimming and J lost 7 bases, with 13 bases between them. The CDR3 loop is CASSQPGGNEQFF. The CDR3 DNA is TGTGCCAGCAGCCAACCTGGCGGGAATGAGCAGTTCTTC.

V is TRBV7-9 and J is TRBJ2-3, with 12 nucleotides matching TRBD2. The J segment lost 6 bases and the V segment lost 1 base, leaving 8 bases of the junction unmatched. The CDR3 runs 17 residues. CDR1 and CDR2 (germline): SEHNR, FQNEAQ (reference sequence). CDR3: CASSLGWTSGAGDTQYF. The CDR3 DNA sequence: TGTGCCAGCAGCTTAGGATGGACTAGCGGGGCCGGGGATACGCAGTATTTT.

The chain has TRBV5-8 and TRBJ2-1; the D gene is possibly TRBD2 (6 bases). The length of the CDR3 is 14 residues. Germline V lookup: CDR1 SGHTS, CDR2 YDEGEE. V lost 8 bases and J lost 7, with 19 bases in between. The chain's CDR3 is CASTKDGGLNEQFF. CDR3 DNA: TGTGCCAGTACTAAGGATGGGGGGTTGAATGAGCAGTTCTTC.

In its sample, this clone was seen once. This rearrangement joins TRBV5-1 to TRBJ2-3, with TRBD2 as a possible D gene (6 bases). Trimming stripped 4 bases from V and 2 bases from J, with 20 bases between. The germline V gene encodes CDR1 SGHRS and CDR2 YFSETQ. The CDR3 is made up of 17 amino acids. This chain's CDR3 is CASSLGRQGGVTDTQYF. CDR3 bases: TGCGCCAGCAGCCTCGGACGGCAGGGAGGTGTCACAGATACGCAGTATTTT.

The chain combines TRBV5-1 with TRBJ1-2; 10 nucleotides line up with TRBD1. The CDR3 runs to 16 residues. The germline V gene has CDR1 SGHRS and CDR2 YFSETQ. Trimming removed 4 bases from V and 5 bases from J; junction bases left unmatched: 11. The DNA for the CDR3 is TGCGCCAGCAGCCCCCTAGGGACAGGGGAGGTATATGGCTACACCTTC. Translation gives CASSPLGTGEVYGYTF.

This rearrangement joins TRBV6-2 or TRBV6-3 to TRBJ2-2, with no clear D. This CDR3 is built from 14 residues. Germline CDR1 and CDR2: MNHEY and SVGEGT. V lost 5 bases, J lost 7 bases, and 14 bases lay in between. CDR3 nucleotide sequence: TGTGCCAGCAGTACCCCTTTCTCCGGCGGGGAGCTGTTTTTT. Encoded protein: CASSTPFSGGELFF.

The CDR3 here is CASSPHRGTGGDQPQHF. CDR3 DNA sequence: TGTGCCAGCAGCCCCCACCGCGGGACAGGGGGCGATCAGCCCCAGCATTTT. This chain connects TRBV7-8 to TRBJ1-5; 12 nucleotides match TRBD1. Unmatched junction bases numbered 10, after V lost 5 bases and J lost 5 bases. The CDR3 extends over 17 amino acids. Germline CDR1 is SGHVS and CDR2 is FQNEAQ. The full variable domain, its missing parts supplied by reference TRBV7-8 and TRBJ1-5, is GAGVSQSPRYKVAKRGQDVALRCDPISGHVSLFWYQQALGQGPEFLTYFQNEAQLDKSGLPSDRFFAERPEGSVSTLKIQRTQQEDSAVYLCASSPHRGTGGDQPQHFGDGTRLSIL.

The chain uses TRBV27 and TRBJ2-7; maybe TRBD2 (7 bases). Trimming removed 0 bases from V and 6 bases from J, with 12 bases in between. Germline-derived CDR1 and CDR2 are MNHEY and SMNVEV (reference sequence). CDR3 size: 14 residues. In DNA, the CDR3 is TGTGCCAGCAGTTTATCGGGGGGGCTGGGCGAGCAGTACTTC. Its protein is CASSLSGGLGEQYF.

CDR3 protein: CASSARTDYSNQPQHF. CDR3 DNA: TGTGCCAGCAGCGCCCGGACAGATTATAGCAATCAGCCCCAGCATTTT. The rearrangement joins TRBV7-8 to TRBJ1-5; a possible D gene is TRBD1 (6 bases). The CDR3 extends over 16 amino acids. Germline V gives CDR1 SGHVS, CDR2 FQNEAQ. V lost 5 bases and J lost 0, with 14 bases in between. Full variable domain (missing parts from reference TRBV7-8 and TRBJ1-5): GAGVSQSPRYKVAKRGQDVALRCDPISGHVSLFWYQQALGQGPEFLTYFQNEAQLDKSGLPSDRFFAERPEGSVSTLKIQRTQQEDSAVYLCASSARTDYSNQPQHFGDGTRLSIL.

CDR3 sequence: CASSPDYTTDTQYF. For the CDR3, the DNA is TGTGCCAGCAGCCCCGACTATACGACAGATACGCAGTATTTT. V and J are TRBV5-6 and TRBJ2-3; the D gene is possibly TRBD2 (5 bases). CDR1 is SGHDT and CDR2 is YYEEEE in the germline V gene. The V and J ends lost 4 bases and 3 bases respectively, with 12 bases between them. The CDR3 spans 14 residues. Combining the CDR3 with reference TRBV5-6 and TRBJ2-3 gives the whole variable domain DAGVTQSPTHLIKTRGQQVTLRCSPKSGHDTVSWYQQALGQGPQFIFQYYEEEERQRGNFPDRFSGHQFPNYSSELNVNALLLGDSALYLCASSPDYTTDTQYFGPGTRLTVL.

The chain recombines TRBV6-2 or TRBV6-3 with TRBJ2-4, with 9 nucleotides matching TRBD1. Germline CDR1 and CDR2: MNHEY and SVGEGT. With 6 bases clipped from V and 4 bases from J, the junction kept 7 bases outside the gene matches. The CDR3 is 15 amino acids. CDR3 in amino acids: CASSLDRGLKNIQYF. The CDR3 DNA sequence: TGTGCCAGCAGCTTGGACAGGGGTTTAAAAAACATTCAGTACTTC.

CDR3 residues: CASSLVPPTGTSGYNEQFF. CDR3 in DNA: TGTGCCAGCAGCTTAGTCCCCCCAACCGGGACTAGCGGCTACAATGAGCAGTTCTTC. V usage is TRBV7-3 and J usage is TRBJ2-1, with TRBD2 identical over 11 bases. Germline-derived CDR1 and CDR2 are SGHTA and FQGTGA. This CDR3 is built from 19 residues. Losses at the gene ends were 2 bases for V and 3 bases for J; bases not matched to a gene: 12.

The chain links TRBV3-1 (or the pseudogene TRBV3-2) to TRBJ1-4, with TRBD1 as a possible D gene (5 bases). V lost 5 bases, J lost 6 bases, and 13 bases lay in between. Germline V CDR1 and CDR2: LGHDT, YNNKEL (reference sequence). The CDR3 is 14 residues long. The CDR3 is CASSRLGADEKLFF. The CDR3, as DNA: TGTGCCAGCAGCAGGTTAGGGGCAGATGAAAAACTGTTTTTT.